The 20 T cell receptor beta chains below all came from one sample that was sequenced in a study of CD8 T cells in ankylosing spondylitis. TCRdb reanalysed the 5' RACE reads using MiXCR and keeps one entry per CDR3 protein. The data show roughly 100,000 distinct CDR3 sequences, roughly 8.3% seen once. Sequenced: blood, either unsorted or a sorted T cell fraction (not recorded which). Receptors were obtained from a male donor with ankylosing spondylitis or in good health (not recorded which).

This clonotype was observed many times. The CDR3 loop reads CASSFLAHSYNEQFF. CDR3 in DNA: TGTGCCAGCAGCTTTTTGGCTCACTCCTACAATGAGCAGTTCTTC. V is TRBV5-6 and J is TRBJ2-1; D is ambiguous. The CDR3 contains 15 residues. Germline V CDR1 and CDR2: SGHDT, YYEEEE. The V and J ends lost 2 bases and 0 bases respectively, with 9 bases between them. Using reference TRBV5-6 and TRBJ2-1 for the parts outside the CDR3, the full variable domain is DAGVTQSPTHLIKTRGQQVTLRCSPKSGHDTVSWYQQALGQGPQFIFQYYEEEERQRGNFPDRFSGHQFPNYSSELNVNALLLGDSALYLCASSFLAHSYNEQFFGPGTRLTVL.

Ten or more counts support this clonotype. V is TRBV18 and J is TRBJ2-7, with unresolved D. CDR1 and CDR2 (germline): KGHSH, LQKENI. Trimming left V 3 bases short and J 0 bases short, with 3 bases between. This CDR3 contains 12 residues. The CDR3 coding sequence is TGTGCCAGCTCACCCGGCTCCTACGAGCAGTACTTC. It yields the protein CASSPGSYEQYF.

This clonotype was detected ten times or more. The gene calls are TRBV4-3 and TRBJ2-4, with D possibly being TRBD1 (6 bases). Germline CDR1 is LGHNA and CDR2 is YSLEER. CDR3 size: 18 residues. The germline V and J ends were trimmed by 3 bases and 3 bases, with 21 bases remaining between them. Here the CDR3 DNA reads TGCGCCAGCAGCCAGGCCCGGACAGCCTCTACCGACAAAAACATTCAGTACTTC. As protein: CASSQARTASTDKNIQYF.

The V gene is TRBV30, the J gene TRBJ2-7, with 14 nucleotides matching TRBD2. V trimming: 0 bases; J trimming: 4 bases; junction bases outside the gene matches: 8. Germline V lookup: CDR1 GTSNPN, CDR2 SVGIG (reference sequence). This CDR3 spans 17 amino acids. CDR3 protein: CAWSVLGTSGSVYEQYF. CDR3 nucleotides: TGTGCCTGGAGTGTACTAGGGACTAGCGGGAGTGTTTACGAGCAGTACTTC. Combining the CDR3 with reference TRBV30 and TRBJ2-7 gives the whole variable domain SQTIHQWPATLVQPVGSPLSLECTVEGTSNPNLYWYRQAAGRGLQLLFYSVGIGQISSEVPQNLSASRPQDRQFILSSKKLLLSDSGFYLCAWSVLGTSGSVYEQYFGPGTRLTVT.

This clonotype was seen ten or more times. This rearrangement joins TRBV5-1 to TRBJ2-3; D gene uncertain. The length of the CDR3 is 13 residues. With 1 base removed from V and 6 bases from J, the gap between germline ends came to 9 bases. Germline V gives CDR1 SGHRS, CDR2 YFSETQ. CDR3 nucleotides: TGCGCCAGCAGCTTGATCCCTGAGGATACGCAGTATTTT. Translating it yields CASSLIPEDTQYF.

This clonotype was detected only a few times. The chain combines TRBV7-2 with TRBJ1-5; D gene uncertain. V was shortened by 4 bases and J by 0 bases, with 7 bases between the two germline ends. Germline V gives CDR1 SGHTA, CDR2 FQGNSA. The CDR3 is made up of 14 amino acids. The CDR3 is CASSSPGSNQPQHF. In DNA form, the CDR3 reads TGTGCCAGCAGCTCCCCCGGTAGCAATCAGCCCCAGCATTTT.

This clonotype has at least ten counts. CDR3 in amino acids: CASKLGVRAPQNAEDTQYF. The CDR3 nucleotides are TGTGCCTCCAAACTGGGAGTCCGGGCCCCTCAAAACGCGGAAGATACGCAGTATTTT. The J gene is TRBJ2-3, the V gene TRBV6-2 or TRBV6-3; possibly TRBD2 for D (5 bases). V lost 11 bases, J lost 5 bases, and 35 bases lay in between. The germline V gene has CDR1 MNHEY and CDR2 SVGEGT. The CDR3 loop spans 19 amino acids.

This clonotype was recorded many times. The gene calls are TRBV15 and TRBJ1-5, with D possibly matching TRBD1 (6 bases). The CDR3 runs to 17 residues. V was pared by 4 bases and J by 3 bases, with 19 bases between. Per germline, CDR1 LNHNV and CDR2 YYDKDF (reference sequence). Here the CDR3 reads CATSNDRRQDYNQPQHF. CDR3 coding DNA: TGTGCCACCAGCAACGACCGGAGACAGGACTACAATCAGCCCCAGCATTTT.

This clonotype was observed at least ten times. For the CDR3, the DNA is TGTGCCAGCAGTTTCTCGGTAGGGCGGAAAAACTATGGCTACACCTTC. It yields the protein CASSFSVGRKNYGYTF. The gene calls are TRBV12-3 or TRBV12-4 and TRBJ1-2; no definite D call. V was cut by 3 bases and J by 2 bases, with 16 bases left in between. The CDR3 totals 16 residues.

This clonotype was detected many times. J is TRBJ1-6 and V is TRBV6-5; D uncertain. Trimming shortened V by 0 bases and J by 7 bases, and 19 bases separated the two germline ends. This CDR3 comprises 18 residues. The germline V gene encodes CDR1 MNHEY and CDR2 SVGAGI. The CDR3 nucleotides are TGTGCCAGCAGTTACTCGATTGGGAATAGGGTCGGAAATTCACCCCTCCACTTT. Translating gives CASSYSIGNRVGNSPLHF.

The CDR3 sequence: CASSRGLNEKLFF. The CDR3 DNA sequence: TGTGCCAGCAGCCGCGGGCTTAATGAAAAACTGTTTTTT. The V call is TRBV7-9, the J call TRBJ1-4; D unclear. Trimming left V 5 bases short and J 4 bases short, with 8 bases between. The CDR3 contains 13 residues. From germline, CDR1 is SEHNR and CDR2 FQNEAQ (reference sequence).

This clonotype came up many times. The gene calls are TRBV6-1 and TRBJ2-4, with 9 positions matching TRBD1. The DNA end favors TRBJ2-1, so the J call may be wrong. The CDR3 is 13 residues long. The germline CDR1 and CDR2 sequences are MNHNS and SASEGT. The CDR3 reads CASGPGQGNIQFF. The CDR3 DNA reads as TGTGCCAGCGGTCCGGGACAGGGCAACATTCAGTTCTTC.

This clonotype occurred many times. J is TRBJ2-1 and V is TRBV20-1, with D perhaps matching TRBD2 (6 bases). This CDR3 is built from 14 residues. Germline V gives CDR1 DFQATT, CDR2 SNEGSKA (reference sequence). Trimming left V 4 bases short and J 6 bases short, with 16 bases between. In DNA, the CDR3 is TGCAGTGCTACCACCGGGACTGTGCGCAATGAGCAGTTCTTC. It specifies CSATTGTVRNEQFF.

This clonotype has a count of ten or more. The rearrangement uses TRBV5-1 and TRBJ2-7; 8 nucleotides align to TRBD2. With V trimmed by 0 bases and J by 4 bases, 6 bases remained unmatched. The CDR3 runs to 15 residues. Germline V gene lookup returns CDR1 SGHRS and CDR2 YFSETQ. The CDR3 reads CASSLELGTRYEQYF. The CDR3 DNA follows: TGCGCCAGCAGCTTGGAATTAGGGACTAGGTACGAGCAGTACTTC. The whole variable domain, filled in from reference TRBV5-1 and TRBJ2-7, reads KAGVTQTPRYLIKTRGQQVTLSCSPISGHRSVSWYQQTPGQGLQFLFEYFSETQRNKGNFPGRFSGRQFSNSRSEMNVSTLELGDSALYLCASSLELGTRYEQYFGPGTRLTVT.

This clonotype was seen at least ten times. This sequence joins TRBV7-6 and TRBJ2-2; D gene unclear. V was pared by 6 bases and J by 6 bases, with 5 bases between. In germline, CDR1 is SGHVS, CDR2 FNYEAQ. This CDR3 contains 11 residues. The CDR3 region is CASSWAGELFF. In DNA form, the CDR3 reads TGTGCCAGCAGTTGGGCCGGGGAGCTGTTTTTT.

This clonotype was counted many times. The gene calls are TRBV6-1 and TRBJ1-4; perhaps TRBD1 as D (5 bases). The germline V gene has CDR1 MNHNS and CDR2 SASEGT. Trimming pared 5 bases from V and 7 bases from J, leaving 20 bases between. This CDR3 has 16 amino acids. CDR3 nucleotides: TGTGCCAGCAGTCCTCAAGCAGGGCCTCAGGCTGAAAAACTGTTTTTT. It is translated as CASSPQAGPQAEKLFF.

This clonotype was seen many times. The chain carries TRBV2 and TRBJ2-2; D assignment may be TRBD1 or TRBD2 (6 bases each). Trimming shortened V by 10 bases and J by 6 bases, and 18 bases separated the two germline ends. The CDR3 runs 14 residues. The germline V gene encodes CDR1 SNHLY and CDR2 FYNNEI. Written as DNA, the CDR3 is TGTGCCACCCGAGGGGGGCAAAGGGCCGGGGAGCTGTTTTTT. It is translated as CATRGGQRAGELFF.

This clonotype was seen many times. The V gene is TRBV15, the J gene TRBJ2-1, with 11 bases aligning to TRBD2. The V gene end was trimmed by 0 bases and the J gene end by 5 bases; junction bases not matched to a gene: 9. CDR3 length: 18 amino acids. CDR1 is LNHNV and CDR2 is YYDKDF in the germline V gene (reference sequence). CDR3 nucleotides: TGTGCCACCAGCAGAGATCCGACCGGGGGACTAGCGGACAATGAGCAGTTCTTC. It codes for CATSRDPTGGLADNEQFF. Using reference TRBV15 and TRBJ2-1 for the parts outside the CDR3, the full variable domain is DAMVIQNPRYQVTQFGKPVTLSCSQTLNHNVMYWYQQKSSQAPKLLFHYYDKDFNNEADTPDNFQSRRPNTSFCFLDIRSPGLGDTAMYLCATSRDPTGGLADNEQFFGPGTRLTVL.

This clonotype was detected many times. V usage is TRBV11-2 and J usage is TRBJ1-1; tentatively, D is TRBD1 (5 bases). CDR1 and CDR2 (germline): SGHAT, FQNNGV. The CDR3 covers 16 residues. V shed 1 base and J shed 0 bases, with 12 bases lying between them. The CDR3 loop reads CASSLGDLRMNTEAFF. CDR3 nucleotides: TGTGCCAGCAGCTTAGGGGACCTCCGGATGAACACTGAAGCTTTCTTT.

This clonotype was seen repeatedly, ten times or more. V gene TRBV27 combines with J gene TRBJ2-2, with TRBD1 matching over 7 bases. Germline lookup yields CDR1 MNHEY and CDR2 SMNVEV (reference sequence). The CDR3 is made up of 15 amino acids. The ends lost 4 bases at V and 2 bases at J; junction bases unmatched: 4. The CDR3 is CASSYRGVNTGELFF. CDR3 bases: TGTGCCAGCAGTTACAGGGGAGTTAACACCGGGGAGCTGTTTTTT.